These 18 T cell receptor beta chains were sequenced from one sample in a study of shared clonotypes between healthy human individuals. TCRdb's table, derived via immunoSEQ multiplex PCR, lists solely in-frame clones and lacks some. This sample has 950,000 to 1,100,000 clones, with 75% to 85% found just once. The sequencing input was memory CD4+ T cells from PBMCs. Subset denoted: CD45RA-negative fraction. These receptors were obtained from a man between 18 and 29 years old in good health. Some clones in this sample may be carry-over from other donors' samples.

This clone has more than one count but fewer than ten. Different DNA sequences within this sample yield the same CDR3. This sequence joins TRBV11-2 and TRBJ1-1, with 8 bases aligning to TRBD1. From germline, CDR1 is SGHAT and CDR2 FQNNGV. The V segment lost 5 bases and the J segment 3 bases; nucleotides outside the gene matches: 5. The CDR3 length is 14 residues. The CDR3 DNA reads TGTGCCAGCAGCCCAGGGACAGGTTACACTGAAGCTTTCTTT. This encodes CASSPGTGYTEAFF.

This clone has ten or more counts. The genes are TRBV7-6 and TRBJ1-1; D uncertain. V shed 4 bases and J shed 4 bases, with 7 bases lying between them. CDR3 length: 12 residues. Germline assignment: CDR1 SGHVS and CDR2 FNYEAQ. The CDR3 region is CASSSGSTEAFF. Here the CDR3 DNA reads TGTGCCAGCAGCTCCGGGTCCACTGAAGCTTTCTTT.

The sample holds a few counts of this clone. A much larger clone differs by one base, so this may be a read error. This same CDR3 is encoded by further DNA sequences in the sample. The V gene is TRBV27, the J gene TRBJ1-1, with D uncertain. Trimming took off 3 bases at V and 1 base at J, with 6 bases between the two ends. The CDR3 is made up of 13 amino acids. Germline V gives CDR1 MNHEY, CDR2 SMNVEV (reference sequence). CDR3 loop: CASSLGRNTEAFF. The CDR3 coding sequence is TGTGCCAGCAGTTTGGGGAGGAACACTGAAGCTTTCTTT.

The rearrangement joins TRBV4-2 to TRBJ2-3; D may be TRBD1 (5 bases). This CDR3 contains 17 residues. Per the germline V gene, CDR1 is LGHNA and CDR2 is YNFKEQ. The ends were cut back, 4 bases at V and 1 base at J, with 18 bases in the middle. The CDR3: CASSRITVGPRTDTQYF. Here the CDR3 DNA reads TGTGCCAGCAGCCGCATTACTGTGGGGCCGCGCACAGATACGCAGTATTTT.

The chain is built from TRBV4-1 and TRBJ1-2; 9 positions match TRBD1. Unmatched junction bases numbered 11, after V lost 3 bases and J lost 6 bases. The CDR3 spans 16 residues. In germline, CDR1 is MGHRA, CDR2 YSYEKL. The CDR3 loop reads CASSQSGTGNYDGYTF. DNA for the CDR3: TGCGCCAGCAGCCAGTCCGGGACAGGGAACTACGATGGCTACACCTTC.

CDR3 DNA: TGTGCCAGCAGCTTGCGGGTAGGATCGAACACCGGGGAGCTGTTTTTT. Translated: CASSLRVGSNTGELFF. The chain carries TRBV5-6 and TRBJ2-2; D gene unclear. Germline CDR1 SGHDT, CDR2 YYEEEE. The CDR3 is 16 amino acids. V lost 1 base, J lost 0 bases, and 10 bases lay in between.

V is TRBV5-4 and J is TRBJ2-5; a possible D gene is TRBD1 (6 bases). V lost 7 bases and J 4 bases, leaving 17 bases between the germline ends. CDR3 length: 14 residues. Germline V lookup: CDR1 SGHNT, CDR2 YYREEE (reference sequence). This chain's CDR3 is CASARSLQGETQYF. The CDR3, as DNA: TGTGCCAGCGCCCGCTCTTTACAGGGAGAGACCCAGTACTTC.

V gene TRBV7-3 combines with J gene TRBJ2-7; maybe TRBD2 (5 bases). The V and J ends lost 4 bases and 4 bases respectively, with 17 bases between them. CDR1 and CDR2 from the germline V gene are SGHTA and FQGTGA. The CDR3 runs to 15 residues. The CDR3 sequence: CASSSFGSGFYEQYF. The CDR3 DNA reads TGTGCCAGCAGCTCCTTCGGCAGCGGATTTTACGAGCAGTACTTC.

The chain uses TRBV28 and TRBJ1-1; D gene uncertain. The germline CDR1 and CDR2 sequences are MDHEN and SYDVKM. The CDR3 contains 12 residues. Trimming took off 7 bases at V and 0 bases at J, with 6 bases between the two ends. CDR3 region: CASTRVNTEAFF. CDR3 coding DNA: TGTGCCAGCACAAGGGTGAACACTGAAGCTTTCTTT.

The chain joins TRBV28 to TRBJ1-5; D remains unclear. The CDR3 totals 13 residues. Trimming removed 2 bases at V and 5 bases at J, with 7 bases between. Germline V CDR1 and CDR2: MDHEN, SYDVKM. The CDR3 sequence: CASSLRLYQPQHF. CDR3 in DNA: TGTGCCAGCAGTTTAAGGTTGTATCAGCCCCAGCATTTT.

The rearrangement uses TRBV29-1 and TRBJ2-1; TRBD2 agrees at 10 bases. Trimming cost V 5 bases and J 12 bases; bases outside gene matches: 4. CDR1 and CDR2 (germline): SQVTM, ANQGSEA. CDR3 length equals 11 residues. The CDR3 bases are TGCAGCGTTTCTAGCGGGAGATGGCAGTTCTTC. Translating it yields CSVSSGRWQFF.

The gene calls are TRBV27 and TRBJ2-2; no firm D call. The CDR3 runs 16 residues. Trimming took off 1 base at V and 3 bases at J, with 12 bases between the two ends. CDR1 and CDR2 from the germline V gene are MNHEY and SMNVEV (reference sequence). This CDR3 is CASSLLAWRDTGELFF. Here the CDR3 DNA reads TGTGCCAGCAGTTTATTAGCATGGCGAGACACCGGGGAGCTGTTTTTT.

The rearrangement uses TRBV18 and TRBJ2-7, with D tentatively TRBD2 (5 bases). The CDR3 has 16 residues. The germline V and J ends were trimmed by 6 bases and 0 bases, with 18 bases remaining between them. CDR1 is KGHSH and CDR2 is LQKENI in the germline V gene. The CDR3 DNA reads TGTGCCAGCTCCCCGGGGAGCCTTCTCGTCTCCTACGAGCAGTACTTC. It specifies CASSPGSLLVSYEQYF. The variable domain in full, completed from reference TRBV18 and TRBJ2-7, reads NAGVMQNPRHLVRRRGQEARLRCSPMKGHSHVYWYRQLPEEGLKFMVYLQKENIIDESGMPKERFSAEFPKEGPSILRIQQVVRGDSAAYFCASSPGSLLVSYEQYFGPGTRLTVT.

The V gene is TRBV28, the J gene TRBJ2-7, with D maybe TRBD2 (7 bases). Trimming cost V 2 bases and J 2 bases, with 13 bases left between them. This CDR3 is built from 15 residues. Germline V gene data show CDR1 as MDHEN and CDR2 as SYDVKM. CDR3 in amino acids: CASSLPGGPTYEQYF. The CDR3 nucleotides read TGTGCCAGCAGTTTACCGGGGGGCCCCACCTACGAGCAGTACTTC. Full variable domain (remainder filled in from reference TRBV28 and TRBJ2-7): DVKVTQSSRYLVKRTGEKVFLECVQDMDHENMFWYRQDPGLGLRLIYFSYDVKMKEKGDIPEGYSVSREKKERFSLILESASTNQTSMYLCASSLPGGPTYEQYFGPGTRLTVT.

The chain couples TRBV7-2 to TRBJ2-3; no reliable D call. This CDR3 spans 14 amino acids. Trimming took 4 bases from V and 0 from J, leaving 8 bases between them. The germline V gene has CDR1 SGHTA and CDR2 FQGNSA. In DNA form, the CDR3 reads TGTGCCAGCAGCTCCTTCCGTAGCACAGATACGCAGTATTTT. Residues: CASSSFRSTDTQYF.

V is TRBV9 and J is TRBJ2-1; D may be TRBD2 (5 bases). Germline loops: CDR1 SGDLS, CDR2 YYNGEE. This CDR3 comprises 15 residues. The V gene lost 3 bases and the J gene lost 4 bases, with 14 bases spanning the gap. The CDR3 is CASSAQGRGYNEQFF. The CDR3, as DNA: TGTGCCAGCAGCGCTCAAGGAAGAGGGTACAATGAGCAGTTCTTC.

In this sample, this clone turned up many times. This chain links TRBV2 with TRBJ2-7, with TRBD1 matching 7 bases. This CDR3 spans 14 amino acids. V trimming: 2 bases; J trimming: 5 bases; junction bases outside the gene matches: 6. Germline V CDR1 and CDR2: SNHLY, FYNNEI. CDR3 loop: CASSERTGSDEQYF. In DNA form, the CDR3 reads TGTGCCAGCAGTGAACGGACAGGTTCGGACGAGCAGTACTTC.

This clone turned up a few times. The rearrangement joins TRBV5-1 to TRBJ2-5; 10 nucleotides align to TRBD2. Germline values: CDR1 SGHRS, CDR2 YFSETQ. J was trimmed by 1 base and V by 2 bases; bases with no gene match: 11. The CDR3 has 18 residues. The CDR3 DNA is TGCGCCAGCAGCTTCGGACTAGCGGAGGGGCCATCCCAAGAGACCCAGTACTTC. As protein: CASSFGLAEGPSQETQYF. The complete variable domain, with remaining parts taken from reference TRBV5-1 and TRBJ2-5, reads KAGVTQTPRYLIKTRGQQVTLSCSPISGHRSVSWYQQTPGQGLQFLFEYFSETQRNKGNFPGRFSGRQFSNSRSEMNVSTLELGDSALYLCASSFGLAEGPSQETQYFGPGTRLLVL.